The clone carrying this T cell receptor (beta chain) appeared a few times. Its antigen is currently unknown. The data were obtained in a study of blood T cells in healthy people across ages. The CDR3 consists of 11 residues. Trimming took 4 bases from V and 11 from J, leaving 12 bases between them. Looked up from germline, CDR1 is SGHRS and CDR2 is YFSETQ. Broader study findings: Compared with aged donors, long-lived donors showed fewer expanded clones, suggesting selection. Expanded clonotype changes were possibly confounded by unknown donor CMV status.

The second PCR ran about 6 to 12 cycles with a sample-barcoded 5' primer and J-beta primers. Each cDNA molecule was tagged by a template-switch adaptor with 12 random nucleotides. TCRdb re-called the 5' RACE reads with MiXCR, one entry per CDR3 protein. The sample records about 1.6 million distinct CDR3 sequences, 30% to 35% being singletons. The chain has TRBV5-1 and TRBJ2-5; D gene uncertain. Sequenced: blood. This TCR came from a woman aged 30 to 39 in good health. CDR3 DNA: TGCGCCAGCAGCGACGTTGGAGAGCAGTACTTC. Its protein is CASSDVGEQYF.